This T cell receptor (beta chain) was sequenced in a study of blood T cells in healthy people across ages. Broader study findings: Donor CMV status, an unknown factor, possibly confounded changes in expanded clonotypes.

On this clonotype: What it recognizes is unknown.

CDR1 and CDR2 from the germline V gene are MDHEN and SYDVKM. The CDR3 consists of 14 residues. With V trimmed by 6 bases and J by 1 base, 4 bases remained unmatched. Through a sample-barcoded 5' primer and a J-beta primer mix, a second PCR was run for 7 to 11 cycles. One entry per CDR3 protein, called by TCRdb with MiXCR from the 5' RACE reads. This table holds roughly 900,000 distinct CDR3 sequences, 40% to 60% found once. The receptor's source is a man aged 25-40 years in good health. The sequenced sample consisted of blood. The chain couples TRBV28 to TRBJ1-1; 8 positions match TRBD1. The CDR3 loop reads CASSPDRGNTEAFF. CDR3 DNA: TGTGCCAGCAGCCCAGACAGGGGGAACACTGAAGCTTTCTTT.